This T cell receptor (beta chain) was sequenced during a study of tumor T cells in aggressive B-cell lymphoma. V was pared by 5 bases and J by 5 bases, with 7 bases of the junction left unmatched. The CDR3 sequence is 15 residues long. The germline gives CDR1 LGHNA, CDR2 YNFKEQ. Some clones are missing from TCRdb's copy, which holds only in-frame ones; the method was immunoSEQ multiplex PCR. The data contain 9,000 to 13,000 clones, approximately 90% of them seen just once; the ten biggest clones take up 2.2%. The sequencing input was tumor tissue. The chain recombines TRBV4-2 with TRBJ1-5, with TRBD1 identical over 9 bases. This clonotype was obtained from an adult with diffuse large B cell lymphoma. For the CDR3, the DNA is TGTGCCAGCAGCTTGACAGGGGGGCGGGATCAGCCCCAGCATTTT. It translates to CASSLTGGRDQPQHF.